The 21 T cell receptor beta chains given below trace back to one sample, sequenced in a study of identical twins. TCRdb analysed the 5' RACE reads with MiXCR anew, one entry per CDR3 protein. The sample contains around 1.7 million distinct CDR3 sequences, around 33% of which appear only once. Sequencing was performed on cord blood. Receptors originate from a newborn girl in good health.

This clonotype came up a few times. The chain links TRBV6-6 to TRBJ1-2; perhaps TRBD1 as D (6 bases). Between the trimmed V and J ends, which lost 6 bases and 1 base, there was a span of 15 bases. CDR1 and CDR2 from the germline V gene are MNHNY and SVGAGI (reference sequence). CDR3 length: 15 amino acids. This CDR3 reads CASSPTRGGNYGYTF. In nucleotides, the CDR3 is TGTGCCAGCAGCCCGACGAGGGGGGGTAACTATGGCTACACCTTC.

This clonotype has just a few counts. Written as DNA, the CDR3 is TGCGCCAGCAGCTTGGCTAGCGGGAGGTCAGATACGCAGTATTTT. Amino acid sequence: CASSLASGRSDTQYF. This chain links TRBV5-1 with TRBJ2-3; TRBD2 matches 11 bases. The J segment lost 4 bases and the V segment lost 0 bases, leaving 1 base of the junction unmatched. Germline-derived CDR1 and CDR2 are SGHRS and YFSETQ. CDR3 length: 15 amino acids.

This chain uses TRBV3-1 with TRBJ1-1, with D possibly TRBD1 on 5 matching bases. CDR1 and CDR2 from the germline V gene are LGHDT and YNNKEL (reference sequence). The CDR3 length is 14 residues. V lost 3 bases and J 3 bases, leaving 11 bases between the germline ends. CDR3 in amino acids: CASSQGSGDTEAFF. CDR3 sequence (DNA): TGTGCCAGCAGCCAGGGGTCGGGGGACACTGAAGCTTTCTTT.

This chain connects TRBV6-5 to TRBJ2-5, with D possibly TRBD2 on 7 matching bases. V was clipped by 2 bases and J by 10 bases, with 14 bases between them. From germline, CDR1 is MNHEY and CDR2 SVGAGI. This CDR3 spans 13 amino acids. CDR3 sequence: CASSYDGEGDQYF. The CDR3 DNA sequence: TGTGCCAGCAGTTACGACGGGGAGGGGGACCAGTACTTC.

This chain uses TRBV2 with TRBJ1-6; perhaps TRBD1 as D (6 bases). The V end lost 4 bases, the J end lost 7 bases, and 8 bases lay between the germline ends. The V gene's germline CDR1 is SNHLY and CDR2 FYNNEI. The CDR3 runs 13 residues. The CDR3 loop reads CASSAGANSPLHF. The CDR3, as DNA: TGTGCCAGCAGTGCAGGGGCCAATTCACCCCTCCACTTT.

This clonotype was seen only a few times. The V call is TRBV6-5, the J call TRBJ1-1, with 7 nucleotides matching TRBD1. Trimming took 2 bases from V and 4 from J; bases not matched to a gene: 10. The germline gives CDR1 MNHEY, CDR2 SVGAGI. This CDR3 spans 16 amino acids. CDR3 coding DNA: TGTGCCAGCAGTTACCGGAGGGGAACAGGGGTCACTGAAGCTTTCTTT. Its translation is CASSYRRGTGVTEAFF.

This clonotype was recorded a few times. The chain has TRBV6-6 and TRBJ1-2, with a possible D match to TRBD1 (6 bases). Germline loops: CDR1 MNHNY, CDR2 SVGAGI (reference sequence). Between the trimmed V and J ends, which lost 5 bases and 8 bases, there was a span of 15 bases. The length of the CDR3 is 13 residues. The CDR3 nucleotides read TGTGCCAGCAGTCAGAGGGGGGAGGCCGGCTACACCTTC. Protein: CASSQRGEAGYTF.

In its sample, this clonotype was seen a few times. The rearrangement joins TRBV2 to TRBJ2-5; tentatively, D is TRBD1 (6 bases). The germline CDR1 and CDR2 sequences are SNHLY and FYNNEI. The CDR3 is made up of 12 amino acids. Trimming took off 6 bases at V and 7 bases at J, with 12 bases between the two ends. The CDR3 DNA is TGTGCCAGCAGCGACTTAGGGGGGACCCAGTACTTC. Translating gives CASSDLGGTQYF.

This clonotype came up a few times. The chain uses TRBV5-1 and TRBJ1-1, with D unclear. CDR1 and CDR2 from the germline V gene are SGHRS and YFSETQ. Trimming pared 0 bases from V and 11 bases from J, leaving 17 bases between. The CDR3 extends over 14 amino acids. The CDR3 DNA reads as TGCGCCAGCAGCTTGGAGTTGGAGGACCAGTCGGCTTTCTTT. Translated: CASSLELEDQSAFF.

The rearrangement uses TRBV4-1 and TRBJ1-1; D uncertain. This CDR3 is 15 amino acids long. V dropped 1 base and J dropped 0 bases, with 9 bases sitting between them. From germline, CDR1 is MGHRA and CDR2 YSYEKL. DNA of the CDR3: TGCGCCAGCAGCCAAGGGGCAGGCATGAACACTGAAGCTTTCTTT. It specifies CASSQGAGMNTEAFF.

DNA of the CDR3: TGTGCCAGCAGCCCCAGTACAGCTAACACTGAAGCTTTCTTT. This sequence encodes CASSPSTANTEAFF. The genes are TRBV3-1 and TRBJ1-1; D is uncertain. V gave up 4 bases and J gave up 2 bases, with 11 bases separating them. CDR1 LGHDT and CDR2 YNNKEL come from the germline V gene (reference sequence). The CDR3 loop spans 14 amino acids.

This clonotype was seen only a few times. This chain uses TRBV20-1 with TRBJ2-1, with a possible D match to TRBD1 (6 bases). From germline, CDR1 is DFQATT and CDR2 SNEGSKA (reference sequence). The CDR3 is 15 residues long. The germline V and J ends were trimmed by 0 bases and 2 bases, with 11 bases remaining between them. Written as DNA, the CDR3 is TGCAGTGCTAGAGATGCAGGGGTGCCCTACAATGAGCAGTTCTTC. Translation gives CSARDAGVPYNEQFF.

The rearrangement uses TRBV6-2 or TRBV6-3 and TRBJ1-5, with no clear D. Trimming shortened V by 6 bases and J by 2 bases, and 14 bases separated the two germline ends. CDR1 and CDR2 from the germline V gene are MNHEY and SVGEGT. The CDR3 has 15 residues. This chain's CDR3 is CASRPVSPGNQPQHF. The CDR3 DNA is TGTGCCAGCAGACCCGTCTCCCCGGGCAATCAGCCCCAGCATTTT.

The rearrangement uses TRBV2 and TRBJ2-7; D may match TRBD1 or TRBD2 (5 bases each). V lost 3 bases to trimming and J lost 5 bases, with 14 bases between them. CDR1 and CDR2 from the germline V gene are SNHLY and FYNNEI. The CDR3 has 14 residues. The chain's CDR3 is CASSEPVGDHEQYF. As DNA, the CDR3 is TGTGCCAGCAGTGAGCCGGTGGGGGACCACGAGCAGTACTTC. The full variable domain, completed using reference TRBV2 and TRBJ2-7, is EPEVTQTPSHQVTQMGQEVILRCVPISNHLYFYWYRQILGQKVEFLVSFYNNEISEKSEIFDDQFSVERPDGSNFTLKIRSTKLEDSAMYFCASSEPVGDHEQYFGPGTRLTVT.

The CDR3 sequence is CASSLGTGVREFDQPQHF. Written as DNA, the CDR3 is TGTGCCAGCAGCTTAGGGACGGGCGTCAGGGAGTTCGATCAGCCCCAGCATTTT. This chain uses TRBV7-8 with TRBJ1-5, with D perhaps matching TRBD1 (5 bases). This CDR3 region has 18 residues. Germline V gene sequence: CDR1 SGHVS, CDR2 FQNEAQ. V was pared by 1 base and J by 5 bases, with 21 bases between.

In nucleotides, the CDR3 is TGTGCCAGCAGCCATGTTGCGCTAGACCGCTACAATGAGCAGTTCTTC. This encodes CASSHVALDRYNEQFF. The rearrangement joins TRBV4-2 to TRBJ2-1; D remains ambiguous. Looked up from germline, CDR1 is LGHNA and CDR2 is YNFKEQ. Trimming stripped 3 bases from V and 3 bases from J, with 15 bases between. CDR3 length: 16 residues.

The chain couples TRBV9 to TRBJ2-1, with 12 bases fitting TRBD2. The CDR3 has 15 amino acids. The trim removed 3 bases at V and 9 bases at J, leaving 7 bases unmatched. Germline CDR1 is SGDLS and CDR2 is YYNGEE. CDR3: CASSETSGSFSEQFF. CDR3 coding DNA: TGTGCCAGCAGCGAGACTAGCGGGAGTTTCAGTGAGCAGTTCTTC.

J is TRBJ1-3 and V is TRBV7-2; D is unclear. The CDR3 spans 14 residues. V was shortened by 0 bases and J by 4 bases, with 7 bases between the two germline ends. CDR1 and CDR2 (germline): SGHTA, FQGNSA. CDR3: CASSLAAAGNTIYF. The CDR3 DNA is TGTGCCAGCAGCTTAGCGGCGGCCGGAAACACCATATATTTT.

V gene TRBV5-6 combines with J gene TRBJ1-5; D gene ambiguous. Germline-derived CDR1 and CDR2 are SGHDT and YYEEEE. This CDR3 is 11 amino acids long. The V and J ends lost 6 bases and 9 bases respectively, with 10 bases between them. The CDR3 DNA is TGTGCCAGCACCTTCCTATGGCCCCAGCATTTT. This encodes CASTFLWPQHF.

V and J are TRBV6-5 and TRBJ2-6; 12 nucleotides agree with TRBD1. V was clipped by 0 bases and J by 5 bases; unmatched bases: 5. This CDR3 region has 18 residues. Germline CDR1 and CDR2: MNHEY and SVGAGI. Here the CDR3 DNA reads TGTGCCAGCAGTTACTCCCCGGGACAGGGGGCCTGGGCCAACGTCCTGACTTTC. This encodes CASSYSPGQGAWANVLTF.

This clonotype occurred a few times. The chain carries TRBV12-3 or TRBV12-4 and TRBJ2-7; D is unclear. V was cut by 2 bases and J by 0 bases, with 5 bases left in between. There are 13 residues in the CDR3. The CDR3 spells CASSLQNSYEQYF. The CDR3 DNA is TGTGCCAGCAGTTTACAAAACTCCTACGAGCAGTACTTC.